This TCR beta chain was identified in a study of CD8+ T cells in alopecia areata. Study-level background: Twice daily, treated patients received 5 to 10 mg of oral tofacitinib.

Treatment: oral pan-JAK inhibitor, 5-10 mg twice daily. Lesional scalp tissue (obtained by punch biopsy) and peripheral blood were collected from alopecia areata patients. The authors sorted CD4+ and CD8+ T cells from PBMCs. Investigators isolated RNA and reverse transcribed it into cDNA to act as the sequencing template. Data came from immunoSEQ multiplex PCR; TCRdb stores just in-frame clones and leaves some out. The data contain 150,000 to 200,000 clones, 40% to 65% of them singletons. Per the germline V gene, CDR1 is SQVTM and CDR2 is ANQGSEA. The CDR3 has 13 amino acids. Trimming took off 5 bases at V and 0 bases at J, with 10 bases between the two ends. Concerning this clone: The antigen is unknown.

General study results and limits: Tofacitinib did not eliminate many expanded lesional clones from scalp or blood.

The J gene is TRBJ1-1, the V gene TRBV29-1; TRBD1 might be the D (6 bases). The sequence was obtained from a human donor with alopecia areata. The sequenced sample was CD8+ T cells sorted from blood, obtained at approximately week 52, from a patient treated with tofacitinib. CDR3: CSVWGQLNTEAFF. The DNA for the CDR3 is TGCAGCGTTTGGGGACAACTGAACACTGAAGCTTTCTTT.